This TCR beta chain was sequenced in a study of cytomegalovirus exposure and HLA in healthy donors. About the study: Later, an analysis reported that the roughly 120 validation repertoires had used the same platform as the approximately 690 first-cohort repertoires. General study results and limits: The study flagged some 170 TCR beta chains as cytomegalovirus-associated.

As to this clone: The antigen is not known.

Sequenced by immunoSEQ multiplex PCR; TCRdb stores in-frame clones only, minus some. The profile shows about 250,000 clones, roughly 90% of them singletons. Germline loops: CDR1 SGHDT, CDR2 YYEEEE. Trimming left V 3 bases short and J 2 bases short, with 14 bases between. The CDR3 sequence is 15 residues long. The origin of this receptor is a young man in good health and CMV-seropositive. The rearrangement links TRBV5-6 to TRBJ1-2; a weak D match, TRBD1 (5 bases). The sample was PBMCs. For the CDR3, the DNA is TGTGCCAGCAGCTCCCCAGCCCCAGGGAACTATGGCTACACCTTC. It codes for CASSSPAPGNYGYTF.